The 32 T cell receptor beta chains below were found in one sample sequenced in a study of T cells expressing NK-cell markers. No DNA is given; TCRdb re-called the 5' RACE reads and lists each CDR3 protein once. The sample totals 250,000 or so distinct CDR3 sequences; its top ten clones hold 4% to 4.5%. Sample: blood T cells: a sorted CD56 or NKG2C T cell subset, CD4+ or CD8+ T cells, or bulk PBMC T cells (not recorded which). These receptors originate from a woman aged 18-70 years in good health.

J is TRBJ2-3 and V is TRBV24-1; TCRdb designates TRBD1, a call that cannot be tested without DNA. CDR1 and CDR2 (germline): KGHDR, SFDVKD. The CDR3 sequence is 15 residues long. The CDR3 here is CATSDSDRATDTQYF.

The V gene is TRBV19, the J gene TRBJ1-5. CDR3 length: 12 amino acids. Germline V gene lookup returns CDR1 LNHDA and CDR2 SQIVND (reference sequence). The CDR3 spells CASSPEDQPQHF.

CDR3 in amino acids: CSANSGDTEAFF. The chain links TRBV20-1 to TRBJ1-1; TCRdb reports TRBD1, a call that lacks DNA to check it against. The germline V gene encodes CDR1 DFQATT and CDR2 SNEGSKA (reference sequence). The CDR3 is made up of 12 amino acids.

The chain recombines TRBV20-1 with TRBJ1-4. The CDR3 loop spans 11 amino acids. Germline CDR1 and CDR2: DFQATT and SNEGSKA (reference sequence). The CDR3 is CSARAREKLFF.

The genes are TRBV6-1 and TRBJ1-2. Germline values: CDR1 MNHNS, CDR2 SASEGT. The CDR3 has 14 residues. The CDR3 sequence: CASSPHFEGGGYTF.

The J gene is TRBJ2-1, the V gene TRBV7-2; TCRdb returns TRBD1, unconfirmable since there is no DNA. CDR1 is SGHTA and CDR2 is FQGNSA in the germline V gene. The CDR3 spans 15 residues. CDR3 amino acids: CASSLFAGVGDEQFF.

The chain is built from TRBV15 and TRBJ1-5. Per germline, CDR1 LNHNV and CDR2 YYDKDF (reference sequence). There are 12 residues in the CDR3. CDR3 sequence: CATSSYLLAQHF.

The V and J genes are TRBV20-1 and TRBJ1-6; TCRdb's D gene call, TRBD1, goes unchecked for lack of DNA. The germline CDR1 and CDR2 sequences are DFQATT and SNEGSKA (reference sequence). The CDR3 contains 15 residues. CDR3 protein: CSASSGGRGNSPLHF.

The chain links TRBV9 to TRBJ2-7; TCRdb proposes TRBD2, but this gene call is untestable without DNA. CDR1 SGDLS and CDR2 YYNGEE come from the germline V gene. The CDR3 length is 15 residues. Here the CDR3 reads CASSPGLAGWYEQYF. The whole variable domain, remainder taken from reference TRBV9 and TRBJ2-7, is DSGVTQTPKHLITATGQRVTLRCSPRSGDLSVYWYQQSLDQGLQFLIQYYNGEERAKGNILERFSAQQFPDLHSELNLSSLELGDSALYFCASSPGLAGWYEQYFGPGTRLTVT.

The V call is TRBV11-2, the J call TRBJ1-2; TCRdb outputs TRBD1, but without DNA this stays unchecked. The CDR3 has 15 amino acids. The germline gives CDR1 SGHAT, CDR2 FQNNGV. The CDR3 sequence: CASSLQGASGYGYTF.

The chain recombines TRBV20-1 with TRBJ1-2; TCRdb's D gene call, TRBD1, goes unchecked for lack of DNA. Germline CDR1 DFQATT, CDR2 SNEGSKA (reference sequence). This CDR3 has 15 residues. CDR3 amino acids: CSASPQGPGYGGYTF.

V usage is TRBV20-1 and J usage is TRBJ2-5; TCRdb reports TRBD1, a call that lacks DNA to check it against. The CDR3 sequence is 13 residues long. CDR1 is DFQATT, CDR2 SNEGSKA, per germline (reference sequence). This chain's CDR3 is CSAPSGGGETQYF.

V gene TRBV3-1 combines with J gene TRBJ2-7; the D gene TCRdb calls, TRBD2, cannot be checked with no DNA. Germline values: CDR1 LGHDT, CDR2 YNNKEL (reference sequence). The CDR3 contains 15 residues. The CDR3 reads CASSQWGTSGYEQYF.

This chain connects TRBV27 to TRBJ2-5; TCRdb reports TRBD2, a call that lacks DNA to check it against. Germline CDR1 reads MNHEY; CDR2 reads SMNVEV (reference sequence). The CDR3 is made up of 15 amino acids. CDR3: CASSLPRKIQETQYF.

This chain links TRBV10-3 with TRBJ1-1; checking the TCRdb D call of TRBD1 is not possible without DNA. The CDR3 sequence is 14 residues long. Germline values: CDR1 ENHRY, CDR2 SYGVKD. The CDR3 region is CAISVQGSDTEAFF.

The chain uses TRBV12-3 or TRBV12-4 and TRBJ1-3; TCRdb calls TRBD1, which cannot be checked without DNA. CDR3 length: 17 residues. The CDR3 sequence is CASSSRGQLYSGNTIYF.

The genes are TRBV7-3 and TRBJ2-7. The CDR3 has 13 amino acids. The germline V gene has CDR1 SGHTA and CDR2 FQGTGA. The CDR3 region is CASSVAGVNEQYF.

The J gene is TRBJ2-5, the V gene TRBV20-1; TCRdb reports TRBD2, a call that lacks DNA to check it against. Germline CDR1 is DFQATT and CDR2 is SNEGSKA (reference sequence). The CDR3 has 17 residues. The CDR3 spells CSARDQGAGDPQETQYF.

This chain joins TRBV2 and TRBJ2-1. Germline V CDR1 and CDR2: SNHLY, FYNNEI. CDR3 length equals 14 residues. The CDR3 sequence is CASSEWVSYNEQFF.

The rearrangement uses TRBV7-2 and TRBJ2-2; TCRdb picks TRBD1, but there is no DNA to check that call. Germline CDR1 is SGHTA and CDR2 is FQGNSA. The CDR3 runs to 16 residues. CDR3 residues: CASSLAGGMVTGELFF.

The chain is built from TRBV5-4 and TRBJ2-2; as DNA is missing, the TRBD2 call by TCRdb cannot be tested. Germline CDR1 SGHNT, CDR2 YYREEE (reference sequence). The CDR3 sequence is 15 residues long. CDR3 amino acids: CASSLETAGVRELFF.

This chain joins TRBV7-8 and TRBJ2-5; TCRdb indicates TRBD1, and absent DNA this call remains unverified. CDR3 size: 15 residues. CDR1 SGHVS and CDR2 FQNEAQ come from the germline V gene. CDR3 protein: CASSLGPTARETQYF.

The V call is TRBV18, the J call TRBJ2-1. From germline, CDR1 is KGHSH and CDR2 LQKENI. The length of the CDR3 is 12 residues. CDR3 amino acids: CASSLPLTEQFF.

This CDR3 reads CSAPGTGTNTGELFF. The chain couples TRBV20-1 to TRBJ2-2; the TRBD1 assignment by TCRdb is unverifiable without DNA. Germline values: CDR1 DFQATT, CDR2 SNEGSKA (reference sequence). This CDR3 is 15 amino acids long.

The chain links TRBV11-2 to TRBJ2-5; as DNA is missing, the TRBD2 call by TCRdb cannot be tested. The CDR3 length is 18 residues. CDR1 and CDR2 (germline): SGHAT, FQNNGV. This CDR3 is CASSLGGVSGGLGETQYF.

The CDR3: CASTANTVSQETQYF. J is TRBJ2-5 and V is TRBV12-3 or TRBV12-4. The CDR3 runs 15 residues.

The V gene is TRBV5-6, the J gene TRBJ2-1; with no DNA, the TCRdb D assignment of TRBD1 cannot be verified. The CDR3 runs to 15 residues. From germline, CDR1 is SGHDT and CDR2 YYEEEE. The CDR3 region is CASSPVLSSYNEQFF.

V usage is TRBV7-2 and J usage is TRBJ2-3; TCRdb's D call, TRBD2, is unchecked because there is no DNA. CDR3 size: 17 residues. Germline V gene sequence: CDR1 SGHTA, CDR2 FQGNSA. The CDR3 sequence: CASTQLPGLANTDTQYF.

The CDR3 sequence: CSARDGAGIHSPLHF. The V and J genes are TRBV20-1 and TRBJ1-6; TCRdb gives TRBD1 as the D gene, but with no DNA this cannot be confirmed. CDR3 length: 15 amino acids. CDR1 is DFQATT, CDR2 SNEGSKA, per germline (reference sequence).

The genes are TRBV5-1 and TRBJ2-2; TCRdb reports TRBD2, a call that lacks DNA to check it against. Germline values: CDR1 SGHRS, CDR2 YFSETQ. The CDR3 contains 13 residues. This CDR3 reads CASSFGGMGELFF.

The chain recombines TRBV28 with TRBJ1-5. Germline CDR1 and CDR2: MDHEN and SYDVKM. The CDR3 has 12 amino acids. The CDR3 loop is CASSLWAQPQHF.

This chain uses TRBV15 with TRBJ1-3; absent DNA, TCRdb's TRBD1 call cannot be checked. Germline lookup yields CDR1 LNHNV and CDR2 YYDKDF (reference sequence). This CDR3 has 17 amino acids. CDR3 sequence: CATSRVRGTDSGNTIYF.